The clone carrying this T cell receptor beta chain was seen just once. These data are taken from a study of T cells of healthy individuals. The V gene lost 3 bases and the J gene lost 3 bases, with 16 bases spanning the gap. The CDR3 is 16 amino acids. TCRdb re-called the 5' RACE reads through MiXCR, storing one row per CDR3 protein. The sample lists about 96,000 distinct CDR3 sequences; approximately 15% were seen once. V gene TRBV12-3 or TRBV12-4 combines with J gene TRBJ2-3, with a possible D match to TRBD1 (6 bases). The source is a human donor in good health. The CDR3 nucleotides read TGTGCCAGCAGTTTCCCAACAGGGAAGAAAACAGATACGCAGTATTTT. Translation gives CASSFPTGKKTDTQYF.